What follows are 16 T cell receptor beta chains derived from one specimen sequenced in a study of blood T cell repertoires in COVID-19. Assay: immunoSEQ multiplex PCR; the TCRdb copy retains only in-frame clones and omits some. The repertoire consists of 210,000 or so clones, with roughly 85% occurring once and the leading ten covering about 10%. The sample consisted of PBMCs or T cells enriched from blood (not recorded which). Receptors originate from a man in his thirties or forties who had recovered from COVID-19.

This clone was detected only a few times. The chain combines TRBV7-9 with TRBJ2-3, with 12 bases lining up with TRBD1. This CDR3 is 19 amino acids long. Losses at the gene ends were 4 bases for V and 0 bases for J; bases not matched to a gene: 11. Per germline, CDR1 SEHNR and CDR2 FQNEAQ (reference sequence). The CDR3 DNA follows: TGTGCCAGCAGCTCGGGACAGGGGGCGGGCACTACTAGCACAGATACGCAGTATTTT. Translated: CASSSGQGAGTTSTDTQYF.

The chain joins TRBV2 to TRBJ2-5; 8 nucleotides align to TRBD1. This CDR3 has 13 amino acids. V was pared by 8 bases and J by 7 bases, with 9 bases of the junction left unmatched. Germline loops: CDR1 SNHLY, CDR2 FYNNEI. The CDR3 sequence: CASSQGAVGTQYF. In nucleotides, the CDR3 is TGTGCCAGCTCTCAGGGGGCTGTAGGGACCCAGTACTTC.

The chain links TRBV4-3 to TRBJ2-3; 10 positions match TRBD2. This CDR3 region has 19 residues. The germline CDR1 and CDR2 sequences are LGHNA and YSLEER. The junction had 9 bases not matched to a gene; V was cut back by 0 bases and J by 0 bases. The CDR3 bases are TGCGCCAGCAGCCAAGATGCCAGCGGGGGGGCTATAAGCACAGATACGCAGTATTTT. It translates to CASSQDASGGAISTDTQYF.

This clone was observed a single time. This sequence joins TRBV9 and TRBJ2-5; TRBD2 matches at 9 bases. The ends lost 4 bases at V and 4 bases at J; junction bases unmatched: 11. The CDR3 spans 16 residues. The germline V gene encodes CDR1 SGDLS and CDR2 YYNGEE. CDR3 in DNA: TGTGCCAGCAGCCCCCGAGCGGGAGGCGCGGTAGAGACCCAGTACTTC. Residues: CASSPRAGGAVETQYF.

The genes are TRBV7-9 and TRBJ2-3, with D possibly being TRBD2 (6 bases). Trimming stripped 8 bases from V and 2 bases from J, with 14 bases between. This CDR3 contains 14 residues. Looked up from germline, CDR1 is SEHNR and CDR2 is FQNEAQ (reference sequence). CDR3 amino acids: CASHMAGITDTQYF. The CDR3 DNA is TGTGCCAGCCACATGGCGGGGATCACAGATACGCAGTATTTT.

The rearrangement joins TRBV5-4 to TRBJ2-7; TRBD1 matches 7 bases. V trimming: 0 bases; J trimming: 3 bases; junction bases outside the gene matches: 6. Germline CDR1 reads SGHNT; CDR2 reads YYREEE (reference sequence). CDR3 size: 15 residues. CDR3 region: CASSLEPQGVYEQYF. The CDR3 DNA sequence: TGTGCCAGCAGCTTGGAACCCCAGGGGGTCTACGAGCAGTACTTC.

V and J are TRBV7-2 and TRBJ1-5; a weak D match, TRBD1 (5 bases). CDR1 and CDR2 (germline): SGHTA, FQGNSA. The CDR3 has 13 amino acids. V was trimmed by 7 bases and J by 3 bases, leaving 10 bases between them. The CDR3 DNA follows: TGTGCCAGCACACAGGATTTCAATCAGCCCCAGCATTTT. Protein product: CASTQDFNQPQHF.

This chain joins TRBV10-3 and TRBJ2-1; D is perhaps TRBD2 (6 bases). The germline V gene encodes CDR1 ENHRY and CDR2 SYGVKD. The CDR3 contains 15 residues. Trimming shortened V by 3 bases and J by 4 bases, and 13 bases separated the two germline ends. The chain's CDR3 is CAISDRAGTYNEQFF. The CDR3 DNA follows: TGTGCCATCAGTGACAGGGCGGGAACATACAATGAGCAGTTCTTC.

This sequence joins TRBV7-9 and TRBJ1-4; D unclear. Germline V lookup: CDR1 SEHNR, CDR2 FQNEAQ (reference sequence). The CDR3 runs to 13 residues. V was clipped by 3 bases and J by 4 bases, with 6 bases between them. The CDR3 region is CASSFGRNEKLFF. In nucleotides, the CDR3 is TGTGCCAGCAGCTTCGGTCGTAATGAAAAACTGTTTTTT.

The gene calls are TRBV7-3 and TRBJ1-3; unclear D gene. Germline values: CDR1 SGHTA, CDR2 FQGTGA. V lost 0 bases, J lost 4 bases, and 7 bases lay in between. The CDR3 length is 14 residues. The CDR3 DNA reads TGTGCCAGCAGCTTAACTGGAGGAGGAAACACCATATATTTT. Its translation: CASSLTGGGNTIYF.

The chain recombines TRBV28 with TRBJ2-3, with a weak D call TRBD2 (6 bases). The CDR3 covers 14 residues. Germline CDR1 MDHEN, CDR2 SYDVKM. V was clipped by 2 bases and J by 7 bases, with 13 bases between them. CDR3 nucleotides: TGTGCCAGCAGTTTAGCGGGCACTAGCAATACGCAGTATTTT. This translates into CASSLAGTSNTQYF.

The rearrangement joins TRBV5-1 to TRBJ1-2; 12 nucleotides agree with TRBD1. Trimming removed 3 bases from V and 7 bases from J; junction bases left unmatched: 4. This CDR3 contains 14 residues. The V gene's germline CDR1 is SGHRS and CDR2 YFSETQ. CDR3 in DNA: TGCGCCAGCAGCTCCGGGACAGGGGGCGCTGGCTACACCTTC. This gives the protein CASSSGTGGAGYTF. Variable domain in full (rest from reference TRBV5-1 and TRBJ1-2): KAGVTQTPRYLIKTRGQQVTLSCSPISGHRSVSWYQQTPGQGLQFLFEYFSETQRNKGNFPGRFSGRQFSNSRSEMNVSTLELGDSALYLCASSSGTGGAGYTFGSGTRLTVV.

To note about this clone: Within the sample, other DNA sequences also encode this same CDR3. The chain carries TRBV3-1 (or the pseudogene TRBV3-2) and TRBJ2-3; D remains unclear. From germline, CDR1 is LGHDT and CDR2 YNNKEL (reference sequence). The CDR3 totals 12 residues. V shed 1 base and J shed 6 bases, with 5 bases lying between them. The CDR3 nucleotides are TGTGCCAGCAGCCAAGTTGAGGATACGCAGTATTTT. Protein product: CASSQVEDTQYF.

About this clone itself: Different DNA sequences within this sample yield the same CDR3. The rearrangement uses TRBV9 and TRBJ1-4; TRBD1 is a possible D gene (5 bases). The germline gives CDR1 SGDLS, CDR2 YYNGEE. V shed 2 bases and J shed 0 bases, with 8 bases lying between them. The CDR3 runs 15 residues. CDR3 sequence (DNA): TGTGCCAGCAGCGTCACAGGTACAACTAATGAAAAACTGTTTTTT. Protein: CASSVTGTTNEKLFF.

The rearrangement links TRBV11-2 to TRBJ1-4, with D perhaps matching TRBD1 (5 bases). This CDR3 has 14 amino acids. CDR1 and CDR2 (germline): SGHAT, FQNNGV. Between the trimmed V and J ends, which lost 3 bases and 3 bases, there was a span of 8 bases. CDR3 amino acids: CASSFGGPNEKLFF. In nucleotides, the CDR3 is TGTGCCAGCAGCTTCGGGGGACCTAATGAAAAACTGTTTTTT.

The chain has TRBV5-4 and TRBJ1-5, with D unclear. Germline V CDR1 and CDR2: SGHNT, YYREEE (reference sequence). The CDR3 covers 13 residues. The V end lost 1 base, the J end lost 4 bases, and 6 bases lay between the germline ends. CDR3 sequence: CASSLNSNQPQHF. DNA of the CDR3: TGTGCCAGCAGCTTGAACAGTAATCAGCCCCAGCATTTT. The full variable domain, its missing parts supplied by reference TRBV5-4 and TRBJ1-5, is ETGVTQSPTHLIKTRGQQVTLRCSSQSGHNTVSWYQQALGQGPQFIFQYYREEENGRGNFPPRFSGLQFPNYSSELNVNALELDDSALYLCASSLNSNQPQHFGDGTRLSIL.